Presented here are 29 T cell receptor beta chains from one specimen sequenced in a study of PD-1 blockade in classical Hodgkin lymphoma. The patients all showed relapse after autologous stem cell transplantation, while their brentuximab vedotin exposure varied. TCRdb's table, derived via immunoSEQ multiplex PCR, lists solely in-frame clones and lacks some. In the table there are roughly 30,000 clones, roughly 70% of which are singletons. The sample consisted of peripheral blood mononuclear cells (PBMCs), taken before the second cycle of nivolumab. The receptors originated from a human donor with classical Hodgkin lymphoma.

V usage is TRBV30 and J usage is TRBJ2-7, with D uncertain. CDR3 length: 11 amino acids. V lost 0 bases, J lost 4 bases, and 4 bases lay in between. In germline, CDR1 is GTSNPN, CDR2 SVGIG (reference sequence). The CDR3 DNA reads TGTGCCTGGAGTGTACAATACGAGCAGTACTTC. Translated: CAWSVQYEQYF.

With respect to this clone: At one end, the junction sequence differs from germline, possibly due to a read error. The chain uses TRBV18 and TRBJ2-3, with TRBD2 as a possible D gene (5 bases). Per the germline V gene, CDR1 is KGHSH and CDR2 is LQKENI. This CDR3 spans 15 amino acids. CDR3 coding DNA: TGTGCCAGCGCACCCGGGGTGACGACGCTTCTTACGCAGTATTTT. It specifies CASAPGVTTLLTQYF.

V usage is TRBV30 and J usage is TRBJ2-1; D perhaps matches TRBD2 (6 bases). This CDR3 spans 13 amino acids. Germline V gene data show CDR1 as GTSNPN and CDR2 as SVGIG (reference sequence). V was pared by 3 bases and J by 2 bases, with 8 bases between. The CDR3 nucleotides read TGTGCCTGGAGCCAGCGGGCCTACAATGAGCAGTTCTTC. Its protein product is CAWSQRAYNEQFF.

This clone showed up just once. The chain couples TRBV11-3 to TRBJ2-2; D is possibly TRBD2 (6 bases). This CDR3 comprises 17 residues. Germline CDR1 reads SGHNT; CDR2 reads YENEEA. Trimming pared 1 base from V and 4 bases from J, leaving 16 bases between. The CDR3 DNA sequence: TGTGCCAGCAGCTTAGGGGGCGGGACGGGAATCACCGGGGAGCTGTTTTTT. Amino acid sequence: CASSLGGGTGITGELFF.

The CDR3 DNA follows: TGTGCCAGCAGAGGCAACGGGAGGGGTGAGACCCAGTACTTC. Translation gives CASRGNGRGETQYF. The J gene is TRBJ2-5, the V gene TRBV6-1; TRBD2 agrees at 8 bases. From germline, CDR1 is MNHNS and CDR2 SASEGT. Trimming cost V 6 bases and J 5 bases; bases outside gene matches: 8. The CDR3 contains 14 residues.

V and J are TRBV7-9 and TRBJ1-1, with 11 bases aligning to TRBD1. The trim removed 4 bases at V and 4 bases at J, leaving 8 bases unmatched. The CDR3 loop spans 16 amino acids. CDR1 and CDR2 (germline): SEHNR, FQNEAQ (reference sequence). This CDR3 is CASSSSGGTGGTEAFF. In DNA form, the CDR3 reads TGTGCCAGCAGCTCTTCGGGAGGGACAGGGGGCACTGAAGCTTTCTTT.

The chain is built from TRBV19 and TRBJ1-2, with D perhaps TRBD1 (6 bases). With 5 bases removed from V and 4 bases from J, the gap between germline ends came to 17 bases. Germline V gene sequence: CDR1 LNHDA, CDR2 SQIVND (reference sequence). The length of the CDR3 is 15 residues. CDR3 loop: CASSYLTGTSYGYTF. The CDR3 nucleotides are TGTGCCAGTAGTTACCTAACTGGGACATCCTATGGCTACACCTTC.

This clone was counted many times. This chain uses TRBV19 with TRBJ1-1, with a weak D call TRBD1 (6 bases). The CDR3 runs to 15 residues. V was cut by 5 bases and J by 1 base, with 14 bases left in between. Per the germline V gene, CDR1 is LNHDA and CDR2 is SQIVND (reference sequence). CDR3 region: CASSARGGQNTEAFF. Written as DNA, the CDR3 is TGTGCCAGTAGTGCCCGCGGGGGCCAGAACACTGAAGCTTTCTTT. The full variable domain, in which reference TRBV19 and TRBJ1-1 provide the parts outside the CDR3, is DGGITQSPKYLFRKEGQNVTLSCEQNLNHDAMYWYRQDPGQGLRLIYYSQIVNDFQKGDIAEGYSVSREKKESFPLTVTSAQKNPTAFYLCASSARGGQNTEAFFGQGTRLTVV.

V and J are TRBV28 and TRBJ2-3; TRBD2 agrees at 10 bases. The ends lost 5 bases at V and 2 bases at J; junction bases unmatched: 22. The CDR3 spans 21 residues. CDR1 is MDHEN, CDR2 SYDVKM, per germline. CDR3 amino acids: CASSPPRGARGSGGFTDTQYF. The CDR3 region has the DNA TGTGCCAGCAGTCCCCCCCGGGGGGCGCGGGGTAGCGGGGGGTTCACAGATACGCAGTATTTT.

Remarks on this clone: The junction departs from germline at one end; a sequencing error may be responsible. The CDR3 is CASSANNDGYTF. For the CDR3, the DNA is TGCGCCAGCAGCGCCAATAACGATGGCTACACCTTC. J is TRBJ1-2 and V is TRBV5-1; D unresolved. The germline gives CDR1 SGHRS, CDR2 YFSETQ. There are 12 residues in the CDR3.

This clone was detected ten times or more. The rearrangement links TRBV4-1 to TRBJ1-2, with TRBD1 matching over 7 bases. V lost 2 bases, J lost 7 bases, and 10 bases stayed unmatched. Germline CDR1 MGHRA, CDR2 YSYEKL. This CDR3 comprises 15 residues. The CDR3 DNA reads TGCGCCAGCAGCCAATGGGACAGTTTTTCCGCTGGCTACACCTTC. This encodes CASSQWDSFSAGYTF.

The chain employs TRBV19 and TRBJ2-2; D is unresolved. CDR3 length: 13 residues. Deletions cut 2 bases from V and 7 bases from J, with 8 bases between. Germline loops: CDR1 LNHDA, CDR2 SQIVND (reference sequence). CDR3 residues: CASSITGNGELFF. CDR3 nucleotides: TGTGCCAGTAGTATAACTGGGAACGGGGAGCTGTTTTTT.

V is TRBV10-2 and J is TRBJ2-2, with D perhaps TRBD2 (6 bases). Looked up from germline, CDR1 is WSHSY and CDR2 is SAAADI. Trimming removed 1 base at V and 8 bases at J, with 11 bases between. This CDR3 spans 14 amino acids. In DNA form, the CDR3 reads TGCGCCAGCAGTGAGTGGAGGGGAAGTGGGGAGCTGTTTTTT. Its translation: CASSEWRGSGELFF.

This clone was detected once. J is TRBJ1-2 and V is TRBV25-1; D possibly corresponds to TRBD1 (5 bases). Germline V gives CDR1 MGHDK, CDR2 SYGVNS. Trimming took off 6 bases at V and 4 bases at J, with 18 bases between the two ends. The CDR3 extends over 15 amino acids. The CDR3 here is CASRGPGRKSYGYTF. The CDR3 region has the DNA TGTGCCAGCAGGGGACCGGGACGGAAGTCCTATGGCTACACCTTC.

This clone was counted once. The chain combines TRBV5-6 with TRBJ2-7; a possible D gene is TRBD1 (5 bases). The CDR3 covers 15 residues. Germline values: CDR1 SGHDT, CDR2 YYEEEE. V gave up 2 bases and J gave up 2 bases, with 14 bases separating them. The CDR3 DNA reads TGTGCCAGCAGCTTCCGCGGACAAGAGACCTACGAGCAGTACGTC. It codes for CASSFRGQETYEQYV.

The chain joins TRBV19 to TRBJ1-2, with D unclear. The V gene lost 0 bases and the J gene lost 4 bases, with 21 bases spanning the gap. The CDR3 has 18 residues. Germline assignment: CDR1 LNHDA and CDR2 SQIVND (reference sequence). This CDR3 reads CASSIDRKQRTVGYGYTF. The CDR3, as DNA: TGTGCCAGTAGTATAGATCGAAAACAGAGGACGGTTGGCTATGGCTACACCTTC.

CDR3 coding DNA: TGTGCCAGCAGCTTGGCGCCAGGGATAACTTCCGAGCAGTACTTC. It translates to CASSLAPGITSEQYF. The chain is built from TRBV5-4 and TRBJ2-7; tentatively, D is TRBD1 (5 bases). In germline, CDR1 is SGHNT, CDR2 YYREEE (reference sequence). V shed 0 bases and J shed 6 bases, with 16 bases lying between them. CDR3 size: 15 residues.

This clone is medium-sized within its sample. The V and J genes are TRBV19 and TRBJ1-5; 7 positions match TRBD1. The ends lost 3 bases at V and 4 bases at J; junction bases unmatched: 3. The germline V gene has CDR1 LNHDA and CDR2 SQIVND (reference sequence). There are 14 residues in the CDR3. As DNA, the CDR3 is TGTGCCAGTAGTATCTTGGGACAGAATCAGCCCCAGCATTTT. Its translation is CASSILGQNQPQHF.

V and J are TRBV6-5 and TRBJ1-2; D not resolved. Germline CDR1 is MNHEY and CDR2 is SVGAGI. The CDR3 extends over 16 amino acids. V gave up 4 bases and J gave up 6 bases, with 21 bases separating them. CDR3 nucleotide sequence: TGTGCCAGCAGTTTGACCCCCAGCCACCTTTTAAATGGCTACACCTTC. It is translated as CASSLTPSHLLNGYTF.

The rearrangement joins TRBV18 to TRBJ1-6, with TRBD1 matching 9 bases. This CDR3 region has 14 residues. Per germline, CDR1 KGHSH and CDR2 LQKENI. The junction had 4 bases not matched to a gene; V was cut back by 5 bases and J by 8 bases. In DNA form, the CDR3 reads TGTGCCAGCTCATCGGGACAGGGATATTCACCCCTCCACTTT. Amino acid sequence: CASSSGQGYSPLHF.

The chain carries TRBV6-1 and TRBJ2-7, with D perhaps TRBD1 or TRBD2 (7 bases each). The germline V gene has CDR1 MNHNS and CDR2 SASEGT. The CDR3 extends over 16 amino acids. Trimming shortened V by 2 bases and J by 7 bases, and 21 bases separated the two germline ends. CDR3: CASSEFRQGGLGEQYF. Here the CDR3 DNA reads TGTGCCAGCAGTGAATTTCGACAGGGAGGGCTGGGTGAGCAGTACTTC.

This clone occurred a few times. The chain uses TRBV28 and TRBJ2-3; D might be TRBD2 (5 bases). The CDR3 length is 16 residues. V lost 3 bases to trimming and J lost 0 bases, with 13 bases between them. Germline loops: CDR1 MDHEN, CDR2 SYDVKM. CDR3 coding DNA: TGTGCCAGCAGTTTTACCCGGGGATTTAGCACAGATACGCAGTATTTT. Translated, it gives CASSFTRGFSTDTQYF.

The CDR3 bases are TGCGCCAGCAGCCAAGACAAGGGGAACACTGAAGCTTTCTTT. Amino acids: CASSQDKGNTEAFF. This chain links TRBV4-1 with TRBJ1-1; no reliable D call. V was cut by 0 bases and J by 1 base, with 6 bases left in between. There are 14 residues in the CDR3. Germline CDR1 reads MGHRA; CDR2 reads YSYEKL.

This clone was picked up a small number of times. The chain is built from TRBV5-6 and TRBJ1-5; TRBD1 agrees at 7 bases. V lost 4 bases, J lost 1 base, and 2 bases stayed unmatched. CDR3 length: 14 residues. Germline V CDR1 and CDR2: SGHDT, YYEEEE. The CDR3 spells CASSIQGSNQPQHF. In DNA form, the CDR3 reads TGTGCCAGCAGCATACAGGGGAGCAATCAGCCCCAGCATTTT. Variable domain in full (rest from reference TRBV5-6 and TRBJ1-5): DAGVTQSPTHLIKTRGQQVTLRCSPKSGHDTVSWYQQALGQGPQFIFQYYEEEERQRGNFPDRFSGHQFPNYSSELNVNALLLGDSALYLCASSIQGSNQPQHFGDGTRLSIL.

V usage is TRBV5-8 and J usage is TRBJ1-2, with 8 positions matching TRBD1. J gave up 0 bases and V 2 bases, and 9 bases lay outside the gene matches. The CDR3 is 17 residues long. Germline assignment: CDR1 SGHTS and CDR2 YDEGEE. CDR3 nucleotides: TGTGCCAGCAGCTTAGCGTGGGACAGGAGAGCTAACTATGGCTACACCTTC. This sequence encodes CASSLAWDRRANYGYTF.

The genes are TRBV5-1 and TRBJ2-1; no reliable D call. Trimming left V 0 bases short and J 12 bases short, with 13 bases between. CDR3 size: 13 residues. Germline V gene data show CDR1 as SGHRS and CDR2 as YFSETQ. The CDR3 DNA reads TGCGCCAGCAGCTTGGTTCCGGTCGTTGGGCAGTTCTTC. Translating gives CASSLVPVVGQFF.

This clone was observed a handful of times. The sample holds other DNA sequences that translate to the same CDR3. The genes are TRBV7-9 and TRBJ2-5, with 7 bases fitting TRBD2. The junction had 3 bases not matched to a gene; V was cut back by 1 base and J by 4 bases. There are 14 residues in the CDR3. Germline V gene data show CDR1 as SEHNR and CDR2 as FQNEAQ (reference sequence). CDR3 bases: TGTGCCAGCAGCTTAGGGGGCGGGGGAGAGACCCAGTACTTC. This codes for CASSLGGGGETQYF.

There are a few counts of this clone. Its ends do not fully match the called genes, so a read error is possible. In nucleotides, the CDR3 is TGTGCCAGCAGGGAAGACAGGGGCAATCAGCCCCAGCATTTT. Translating it yields CASREDRGNQPQHF. The genes are TRBV6-1 and TRBJ1-5, with 7 bases lining up with TRBD1. There are 14 residues in the CDR3. Per germline, CDR1 MNHNS and CDR2 SASEGT.

This sequence joins TRBV2 and TRBJ2-1, with D uncertain. Looked up from germline, CDR1 is SNHLY and CDR2 is FYNNEI. Trimming removed 10 bases from V and 6 bases from J, with 13 bases in between. This CDR3 is built from 12 residues. Here the CDR3 DNA reads TGTGCCATCTCGTCCCTTGGCAATGAGCAGTTCTTC. Translation: CAISSLGNEQFF.